The 15 T cell receptor beta chains reported below all come from one sample, sequenced in a study of blood T cells in healthy people across ages. Primed by a sample-barcoded 5' primer and a J-beta primer mix, a second PCR proceeded for about 7 to 12 cycles. Via MiXCR, TCRdb re-called the 5' RACE reads, giving one row per CDR3 protein. This table has around 870,000 distinct CDR3 sequences, around 30% appearing once. What was sequenced was blood. These receptors were obtained from a woman older than 75 in good health.

This clonotype was observed once. The chain joins TRBV20-1 to TRBJ2-7; no definite D call. The J call is doubtful: the DNA matches TRBJ2-5 better. Germline V lookup: CDR1 DFQATT, CDR2 SNEGSKA (reference sequence). This CDR3 is 12 amino acids long. This chain's CDR3 is CSASDHSKTQYF. CDR3 bases: TGCAGTGCTAGTGATCATAGTAAGACCCAGTACTTC.

The V gene is TRBV19, the J gene TRBJ1-5; D not resolved. The CDR3 sequence is 17 residues long. Germline V gene data show CDR1 as LNHDA and CDR2 as SQIVND (reference sequence). V shed 6 bases and J shed 0 bases, with 18 bases lying between them. CDR3 region: CASRFSPRPNSNQPQHF. Here the CDR3 DNA reads TGTGCCAGTAGATTCAGCCCGAGACCTAATAGCAATCAGCCCCAGCATTTT.

The chain recombines TRBV7-2 with TRBJ2-7; TRBD1 aligns across 8 bases. V shed 0 bases, J shed 3 bases, and the junction held 4 bases outside the gene matches. Germline CDR1 and CDR2: SGHTA and FQGNSA. There are 15 residues in the CDR3. CDR3 coding DNA: TGTGCCAGCAGCTTAGCGGACAGGGATGGCTACGAGCAGTACTTC. Encoded protein: CASSLADRDGYEQYF.

This clonotype was found a few times. This chain connects TRBV11-2 to TRBJ2-3; D ambiguous. This CDR3 comprises 13 residues. Trimming cost V 5 bases and J 4 bases, with 10 bases left between them. CDR1 is SGHAT, CDR2 FQNNGV, per germline. CDR3 protein: CASSGPPADTQYF. CDR3 nucleotide sequence: TGTGCCAGCAGCGGCCCTCCCGCAGATACGCAGTATTTT.

This clonotype was seen a few times. V is TRBV6-6 and J is TRBJ1-1, with a possible D match to TRBD1 (5 bases). CDR3 size: 15 residues. Germline V gives CDR1 MNHNY, CDR2 SVGAGI (reference sequence). Trimming took 6 bases from V and 5 from J, leaving 19 bases between them. CDR3 in DNA: TGTGCCAGCAGGGCGATCGGACGGGGCGGAACTGAAGCTTTCTTT. It translates to CASRAIGRGGTEAFF.

In the case of this clonotype: It may be a read error: a sequence one base away is much more abundant. The chain links TRBV6-2 or TRBV6-3 to TRBJ2-1, with D perhaps matching TRBD2 (5 bases). Germline V gene lookup returns CDR1 MNHEY and CDR2 SVGEGT. The CDR3 covers 13 residues. In DNA, the CDR3 is TGTGCCACCGCCAGAGGGCAGTTAAATGGGCAGTTCTTC. It specifies CATARGQLNGQFF.

The J gene is TRBJ2-1, the V gene TRBV7-9, with D possibly called TRBD1 or TRBD2 (5 bases each). The germline V gene encodes CDR1 SEHNR and CDR2 FQNEAQ (reference sequence). This CDR3 spans 15 amino acids. V was pared by 2 bases and J by 13 bases, with 21 bases between. The CDR3 bases are TGTGCCAGCAGCTTAAGAGGGGCGAAGGGAGAGACCCAGTTCTTC. Translation: CASSLRGAKGETQFF.

The rearrangement links TRBV5-6 to TRBJ2-1, with D perhaps being TRBD1 or TRBD2 (5 bases each). Germline values: CDR1 SGHDT, CDR2 YYEEEE. The length of the CDR3 is 17 residues. The V and J ends lost 4 bases and 6 bases respectively, with 23 bases between them. The chain's CDR3 is CASSLRGVYSEGNEQFF. The CDR3 region has the DNA TGTGCCAGCAGCCTCCGAGGGGTTTACTCTGAGGGCAATGAGCAGTTCTTC.

This rearrangement joins TRBV3-1 to TRBJ1-2; D possibly corresponds to TRBD1 (5 bases). The germline V and J ends were trimmed by 1 base and 4 bases, with 7 bases remaining between them. CDR1 and CDR2 from the germline V gene are LGHDT and YNNKEL (reference sequence). The CDR3 sequence is 13 residues long. CDR3 region: CASSQVDSYGYTF. CDR3 DNA sequence: TGTGCCAGCAGCCAAGTTGACAGCTATGGCTACACCTTC.

This clonotype was observed a few times. V and J are TRBV6-2 or TRBV6-3 and TRBJ1-6; TRBD1 matches 11 bases. CDR1 is MNHEY and CDR2 is SVGEGT in the germline V gene. V dropped 2 bases and J dropped 13; count of bases not matched to a gene: 16. The CDR3 loop spans 18 amino acids. This chain's CDR3 is CASSYDLRDRGRPTPLHF. As DNA, the CDR3 is TGTGCCAGCAGTTACGACCTCAGGGACAGGGGGAGACCCACCCCCCTCCACTTT.

The chain is built from TRBV27 and TRBJ1-1; D might be TRBD1 (6 bases). V shed 4 bases and J shed 7 bases, with 19 bases lying between them. Germline CDR1 MNHEY, CDR2 SMNVEV (reference sequence). The CDR3 is made up of 15 amino acids. The CDR3 loop is CASSSNRVRVSEAFF. As DNA, the CDR3 is TGTGCCAGCAGTTCAAACAGGGTCCGGGTTAGTGAAGCTTTCTTT.

The CDR3 is CASSLGGQEQYF. The CDR3 region has the DNA TGTGCCAGCAGCTTGGGAGGTCAAGAGCAGTACTTC. This sequence joins TRBV5-6 and TRBJ2-7; D unclear. CDR1 SGHDT and CDR2 YYEEEE come from the germline V gene. Trimming removed 0 bases at V and 7 bases at J, with 8 bases between. The CDR3 runs 12 residues.

The chain recombines TRBV28 with TRBJ2-7, with D possibly TRBD1 on 6 matching bases. Germline assignment: CDR1 MDHEN and CDR2 SYDVKM. V was cut by 6 bases and J by 2 bases, with 8 bases left in between. The CDR3 is 12 residues long. The CDR3 bases are TGTGCCAGCAGGGGGGCGCCCTACGAGCAGTACTTC. Translated, it gives CASRGAPYEQYF.

This clonotype came up a few times. The rearrangement uses TRBV20-1 and TRBJ2-3; TRBD2 matches at 13 bases. The CDR3 has 16 residues. CDR1 is DFQATT, CDR2 SNEGSKA, per germline (reference sequence). Trimming cost V 3 bases and J 2 bases; bases outside gene matches: 5. The CDR3 sequence: CSARLGLAGLTDTQYF. The CDR3 nucleotides are TGCAGTGCTAGGTTGGGACTAGCGGGGCTCACAGATACGCAGTATTTT.

This clonotype was picked up many times. The CDR3 spells CSALSRDAAYNEQFF. The DNA of the CDR3 is TGCAGTGCTCTGAGCCGGGACGCCGCCTACAATGAGCAGTTCTTC. V is TRBV20-1 and J is TRBJ2-1, with D tentatively TRBD1 or TRBD2 (5 bases each). This CDR3 is 15 amino acids long. V was cut by 5 bases and J by 2 bases, with 16 bases left in between. The V gene's germline CDR1 is DFQATT and CDR2 SNEGSKA (reference sequence).